The clone carrying this TCR beta chain was recorded once. The V gene's germline CDR1 is DFQATT and CDR2 SNEGSKA (reference sequence). This CDR3 spans 14 amino acids. With 3 bases clipped from V and 0 bases from J, the junction kept 3 bases outside the gene matches. Original processing methods: By means of reference gene primer amplification, nucleated cell counts were estimated. Sequencing used immunoSEQ multiplex PCR; TCRdb keeps in-frame clones, though not all of them. That table is the source of V, J and clone size, and D and trimming were worked out from the DNA. The sample lists 140,000 to 150,000 clones; more than 80% were seen once. The data were taken from a study of blood T cell repertoires in COVID-19.

The sample taken for sequencing was peripheral blood. This sequence was found in a woman aged 55-69 years with active COVID-19. The chain is built from TRBV20-1 and TRBJ2-3; 7 bases fit TRBD1. In DNA, the CDR3 is TGCAGTGCTAGTCGAGGGGGCAGCACAGATACGCAGTATTTT. Translation: CSASRGGSTDTQYF.